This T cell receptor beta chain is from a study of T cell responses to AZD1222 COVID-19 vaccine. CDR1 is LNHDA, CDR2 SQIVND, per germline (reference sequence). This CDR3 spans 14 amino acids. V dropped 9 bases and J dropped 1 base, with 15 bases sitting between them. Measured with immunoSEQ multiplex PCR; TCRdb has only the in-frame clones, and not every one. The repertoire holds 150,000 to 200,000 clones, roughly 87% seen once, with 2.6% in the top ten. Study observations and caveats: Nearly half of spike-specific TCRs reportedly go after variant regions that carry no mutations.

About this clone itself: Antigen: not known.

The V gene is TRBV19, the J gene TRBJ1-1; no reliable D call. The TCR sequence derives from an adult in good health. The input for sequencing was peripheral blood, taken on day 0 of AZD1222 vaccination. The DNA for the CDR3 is TGTGCCAGCAGGCGCCGAGACACGAACACTGAAGCTTTCTTT. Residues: CASRRRDTNTEAFF.